The 17 T cell receptor beta chains reported below all come from one sample, sequenced in a study of OX40 agonist ivuxolimab in advanced cancers. Libraries were made using the immunoSEQ multiplex PCR assay. This is the immuneACCESS table as TCRdb keeps it, with only in-frame sequences that have V and J called. A part of the clones is gone; compared with another copy, unresolved V genes explain less than half, and the rest is unexplained. In this sample the table shows some 40,000 clones, around 89% of which occur a single time. The ten largest clonotypes hold approximately 0.52% of the sample. Sample: CD4+ or CD8+ T cells sorted from blood, taken in a trial of the OX40 agonist ivuxolimab. These TCRs come from an adult with an advanced solid tumor such as melanoma, head and neck, liver or kidney cancer.

The CDR3 region is CASSSPGGPGANVLTF. DNA of the CDR3: TGCGCCAGCAGCTCCCCAGGGGGGCCTGGGGCCAACGTCCTGACTTTC. The gene calls are TRBV4-1 and TRBJ2-6, with D possibly being TRBD1 (7 bases). The ends were cut back, 5 bases at V and 2 bases at J, with 13 bases in the middle. There are 16 residues in the CDR3. Germline CDR1 is MGHRA and CDR2 is YSYEKL.

V usage is TRBV7-8 and J usage is TRBJ2-2, with D hard to call. The CDR3 totals 14 residues. In germline, CDR1 is SGHVS, CDR2 FQNEAQ. Trimming shortened V by 1 base and J by 6 bases, and 9 bases separated the two germline ends. Here the CDR3 DNA reads TGTGCCAGCAGCTTAGACCCGTGGGCCGGGGAGCTGTTTTTT. Translation gives CASSLDPWAGELFF.

V usage is TRBV4-3 and J usage is TRBJ1-2, with no clear D. V was pared by 0 bases and J by 4 bases, with 12 bases between. Germline-derived CDR1 and CDR2 are LGHNA and YSLEER. This CDR3 is 15 amino acids long. In nucleotides, the CDR3 is TGCGCCAGCAGCCAAGATAGCGAGACTACCTATGGCTACACCTTC. Its translation: CASSQDSETTYGYTF.

The V call is TRBV5-5, the J call TRBJ1-3; D gene uncertain. CDR1 and CDR2 from the germline V gene are SGHKS and YYEKEE (reference sequence). This CDR3 comprises 13 residues. Trimming pared 0 bases from V and 7 bases from J, leaving 8 bases between. The CDR3 spells CASSLDGENTIYF. In DNA form, the CDR3 reads TGTGCCAGCAGCTTGGATGGGGAGAACACCATATATTTT.

The V and J genes are TRBV19 and TRBJ1-5, with D possibly matching TRBD1 (5 bases). The CDR3 sequence is 13 residues long. Trimming pared 10 bases from V and 7 bases from J, leaving 17 bases between. Germline V CDR1 and CDR2: LNHDA, SQIVND (reference sequence). CDR3 nucleotides: TGTGCCACCAGCCGGGACCCAGAACAGCCCCAGCATTTT. Protein: CATSRDPEQPQHF.

The chain joins TRBV7-9 to TRBJ2-3, with 8 bases fitting TRBD2. The CDR3 covers 16 residues. Losses at the gene ends were 5 bases for V and 2 bases for J; bases not matched to a gene: 9. Germline-derived CDR1 and CDR2 are SEHNR and FQNEAQ (reference sequence). In DNA form, the CDR3 reads TGTGCCAGCAGCCCCCTGGGCGGGGGGACCACAGATACGCAGTATTTT. As protein: CASSPLGGGTTDTQYF.

This CDR3 is CASSSGANVLTF. Here the CDR3 DNA reads TGTGCCAGCAGCTCTGGGGCCAACGTCCTGACTTTC. The rearrangement joins TRBV7-9 to TRBJ2-6, with no clear D. The CDR3 loop spans 12 amino acids. V was pared by 4 bases and J by 2 bases, with 0 bases between. The germline gives CDR1 SEHNR, CDR2 FQNEAQ (reference sequence).

J is TRBJ1-1 and V is TRBV18, with D perhaps TRBD1 (6 bases). This CDR3 is built from 16 residues. V was clipped by 1 base and J by 1 base, with 13 bases between them. Germline V gene sequence: CDR1 KGHSH, CDR2 LQKENI. CDR3 region: CASSPRPGVGNTEAFF. The CDR3 DNA follows: TGTGCCAGCTCACCACGACCAGGGGTTGGGAACACTGAAGCTTTCTTT.

The CDR3 DNA reads as TGTGCCAGCTCACCACGGCAGACAACGGGAAATGGCTACACCTTC. This codes for CASSPRQTTGNGYTF. The chain uses TRBV18 and TRBJ1-2, with D uncertain. V was cut by 1 base and J by 6 bases, with 15 bases left in between. Germline V CDR1 and CDR2: KGHSH, LQKENI. This CDR3 contains 15 residues.

The V gene is TRBV7-9, the J gene TRBJ2-5; no reliable D call. The germline gives CDR1 SEHNR, CDR2 FQNEAQ (reference sequence). There are 17 residues in the CDR3. V shed 2 bases and J shed 5 bases, with 21 bases lying between them. In DNA form, the CDR3 reads TGTGCCAGCAGCTTACGCCTGGCCAGCTATGTAGGGGAGACCCAGTACTTC. It codes for CASSLRLASYVGETQYF.

The chain is built from TRBV15 and TRBJ2-7; 10 bases are a match to TRBD1. Germline CDR1 and CDR2: LNHNV and YYDKDF (reference sequence). V lost 7 bases, J lost 1 base, and 10 bases stayed unmatched. The CDR3 totals 16 residues. Written as DNA, the CDR3 is TGTGCCACCACCCCGGGGACAGGGGTCGGGTCCTACGAGCAGTACTTC. Amino acids: CATTPGTGVGSYEQYF.

The chain is built from TRBV5-1 and TRBJ2-1; TRBD2 matches at 11 bases. After removal of 2 bases from V and 8 bases from J, the junction contained 6 bases not matched to a gene. CDR1 is SGHRS, CDR2 YFSETQ, per germline. This CDR3 is 15 amino acids long. CDR3 amino acids: CASSFSGGVLDEQFF. The CDR3 coding sequence is TGCGCCAGCAGCTTTAGCGGGGGGGTTCTGGATGAGCAGTTCTTC.

V usage is TRBV16 and J usage is TRBJ2-1; D is uncertain. The germline CDR1 and CDR2 sequences are KGHSY and FQNENV. The CDR3 extends over 15 amino acids. Trimming took 0 bases from V and 9 from J, leaving 15 bases between them. The chain's CDR3 is CASSQSTPLKGEQFF. The CDR3 nucleotides are TGTGCCAGCAGCCAATCGACCCCTTTGAAGGGTGAGCAGTTCTTC.

V and J are TRBV5-4 and TRBJ2-6; 7 bases are a match to TRBD1. The CDR3 totals 15 residues. The V gene's germline CDR1 is SGHNT and CDR2 YYREEE (reference sequence). V lost 3 bases and J lost 13; bases outside the gene matches: 13. The CDR3 here is CASSSKTGTEIVLTF. CDR3 in DNA: TGTGCCAGCAGCTCGAAGACCGGGACAGAAATAGTCCTGACTTTC.

This chain connects TRBV7-9 to TRBJ1-1; D perhaps matches TRBD1 (6 bases). The CDR3 sequence is 13 residues long. Germline CDR1 and CDR2: SEHNR and FQNEAQ (reference sequence). The ends were cut back, 4 bases at V and 10 bases at J, with 16 bases in the middle. CDR3: CASSSGTSPGAFF. For the CDR3, the DNA is TGTGCCAGCAGCTCCGGGACAAGCCCTGGAGCTTTCTTT.

The chain links TRBV18 to TRBJ1-4; TRBD1 agrees at 11 bases. The CDR3 spans 19 residues. Germline CDR1 and CDR2: KGHSH and LQKENI. V lost 2 bases, J lost 3 bases, and 11 bases stayed unmatched. Here the CDR3 reads CASSPSRDRGRMANEKLFF. CDR3 nucleotide sequence: TGTGCCAGCTCACCATCTCGGGACAGGGGGAGGATGGCTAATGAAAAACTGTTTTTT.

This sequence joins TRBV9 and TRBJ1-2, with a possible D match to TRBD1 (5 bases). The CDR3 length is 12 residues. Germline-derived CDR1 and CDR2 are SGDLS and YYNGEE. V shed 4 bases and J shed 5 bases, with 9 bases lying between them. DNA of the CDR3: TGTGCCAGCAGCAAAGGGGCTTATGGCTACACCTTC. It encodes CASSKGAYGYTF.